This TCR beta chain comes out of a study of T-cell reconstitution after alpha-beta-depleted transplantation in children. Notes on the study in general: A year post-transplant, T-cell counts and diversity derived mostly from newly produced T cells.

The germline V gene has CDR1 SQVTM and CDR2 ANQGSEA. The CDR3 extends over 13 amino acids. V lost 4 bases and J 4 bases, leaving 14 bases between the germline ends. A note on this clonotype: Antigen specificity is unknown.

The TCRbeta library was prepared with unique molecular identifiers. TCRdb reprocessed the PCR reads with MiXCR, giving one entry per CDR3 protein. The data contain 350,000 to 500,000 distinct CDR3 sequences, 43% of them singletons. The sample here was PBMCs, taken before TCRalphabeta/CD19-depleted stem cell transplant. This receptor was obtained from a girl aged 2 to 10 with aplastic anemia, due to receive a stem cell transplant. V is TRBV29-1 and J is TRBJ2-7, with D perhaps matching TRBD2 (5 bases). In DNA form, the CDR3 reads TGCAGCGTTGCACTCGGACTTCGGTACGAGCAGTACTTC. It specifies CSVALGLRYEQYF.